The present TCR beta chain was sequenced within a study of breast tumors, draining lymph nodes, adjacent tissues (dated by TCRdb to 2016 to 2017). As for the study more broadly: Breast cancer patients provided tumor, adjacent nontumor tissue and axillary lymph nodes, and the study compared the TCR beta repertoires across these three sources. The study aimed to assess the relationships and possible T-cell exchange between tumor, surrounding tissue and draining lymph node repertoires in human breast cancer.

CDR1 and CDR2, looked up from the germline V gene (reference sequence), are LNHNV and YYDKDF. Trimming costs V 0 bases and J 3 bases, and their ends lie 9 bases apart. Reading from cysteine to phenylalanine, the CDR3 counts 15 amino acids. Just the 45-base CDR3 DNA is kept, in frame starting at base 1. Lymph node samples came from the axillary draining lymph nodes of breast cancer patients. This clonotype was found many times. What this receptor recognizes is not known. Base qualities are not recorded, but no much larger clone differs from it by a single base. The paper's findings and limits, for the study overall: The conclusion that tumor T cells originate in lymph nodes was presented as consistent with a hypothesis rather than as directly demonstrated. Tumor and nontumor tissue repertoires were significantly more similar in luminal-like than in basal-like breast cancer. The data were considered consistent with most tumor T cells being derived from the lymph node and subsequently expanding within tumor tissue. T-cell repertoire diversity in tumors was found to be lower than in lymph nodes but higher than in nontumor tissue, and preferential V and J gene usage was observed.

Sequenced on an Illumina HiSeq 2000. Multiplex PCR amplification was used to build the TCR beta chain libraries. High-throughput sequencing was used to analyze the amplified TCR beta chain products. TCRdb handled the public reads itself, with Q25 trimming in fastp and clone calling in MiXCR, and kept productive beta chains. Duplicate CDR3 protein sequences are folded into a single record with the most common DNA and genes. Recorded for this sample are under 300,000 distinct CDR3 sequences; about 34% of them occurred a single time. Approximately 3.6% of the sample goes to the ten largest clones. The source material was axillary lymph node tissue. The chain couples TRBV15 to TRBJ1-3; tentative D gene TRBD1, with 5 bases matching. This clonotype originated in a female donor with breast cancer. Some clones in this sample may be carry-over from other donors' samples. In nucleotide form, the sequence is TGTGCCACCAGCAGAGAAAGGACATTTGGAAACACCATATATTTT. This gives the protein CATSRERTFGNTIYF.